This passage covers 20 T cell receptor beta chains from one sample sequenced in a study of T cells expressing NK-cell markers. TCRdb re-called the 5' RACE reads, yielding one record per CDR3 amino acid sequence without DNA. The sample table includes some 300,000 distinct CDR3 sequences. The specimen sequenced was blood T cells: a sorted CD56 or NKG2C T cell subset, CD4+ or CD8+ T cells, or bulk PBMC T cells (not recorded which). The receptors shown here come from a man aged 18 to 29 in good health.

The V call is TRBV18, the J call TRBJ2-1; the TCRdb D gene call, TRBD1, has no DNA to confirm it. The length of the CDR3 is 14 residues. The germline V gene encodes CDR1 KGHSH and CDR2 LQKENI. CDR3 protein: CASSPPYWGDEQFF.

This chain joins TRBV20-1 and TRBJ2-3; the D call from TCRdb, TRBD2, cannot be confirmed without DNA. Germline loops: CDR1 DFQATT, CDR2 SNEGSKA (reference sequence). The CDR3 has 16 amino acids. CDR3 protein: CSARDRVAGVSDTQYF.

V gene TRBV4-3 combines with J gene TRBJ2-2; as DNA is missing, the TRBD2 call by TCRdb cannot be tested. The CDR3 has 14 residues. From germline, CDR1 is LGHNA and CDR2 YSLEER. This chain's CDR3 is CASSQVPLGGELFF.

V usage is TRBV4-2 and J usage is TRBJ2-3; TCRdb designates TRBD1, a call that cannot be tested without DNA. Per germline, CDR1 LGHNA and CDR2 YNFKEQ. CDR3 length equals 16 residues. The CDR3 loop reads CASSQDGDRGTDTQYF.

J is TRBJ1-6 and V is TRBV12-3 or TRBV12-4; TCRdb's D gene call, TRBD1, goes unchecked for lack of DNA. This CDR3 comprises 14 residues. The CDR3 sequence: CASTGTGYNSPLHF.

The chain uses TRBV29-1 and TRBJ2-4; TCRdb outputs TRBD1, but without DNA this stays unchecked. In germline, CDR1 is SQVTM, CDR2 ANQGSEA. This CDR3 spans 14 amino acids. CDR3 in amino acids: CSVRDAGVKNIQYF.

This rearrangement joins TRBV20-1 to TRBJ2-3; the TCRdb call, TRBD1, lacks DNA for checking. Germline V gene data show CDR1 as DFQATT and CDR2 as SNEGSKA (reference sequence). The CDR3 runs to 15 residues. The CDR3 here is CSATVRDRETDTQYF.

The chain has TRBV3-1 and TRBJ2-3. CDR1 and CDR2 from the germline V gene are LGHDT and YNNKEL (reference sequence). CDR3 length: 16 residues. CDR3: CASSQDRGGGTDTQYF.

This chain links TRBV28 with TRBJ2-7; the TRBD2 assignment by TCRdb is unverifiable without DNA. This CDR3 is built from 14 residues. Germline V lookup: CDR1 MDHEN, CDR2 SYDVKM. CDR3 amino acids: CASIVGGRTYEQYF.

The rearrangement uses TRBV4-3 and TRBJ2-7; TCRdb picks TRBD2, but there is no DNA to check that call. Germline V CDR1 and CDR2: LGHNA, YSLEER. The CDR3 has 15 amino acids. CDR3 loop: CASSLQLAGNYEQYF.

The chain uses TRBV20-1 and TRBJ2-3; there is no DNA to check the TCRdb D call of TRBD2. The germline CDR1 and CDR2 sequences are DFQATT and SNEGSKA (reference sequence). The CDR3 extends over 14 amino acids. This CDR3 reads CSASRLARTDTQYF.

The J gene is TRBJ2-2, the V gene TRBV24-1; with no DNA, the TCRdb D assignment of TRBD2 cannot be verified. Germline V gene sequence: CDR1 KGHDR, CDR2 SFDVKD. This CDR3 has 15 residues. This CDR3 is CATENIGEDTGELFF.

This chain links TRBV5-1 with TRBJ2-3; TCRdb's D gene call, TRBD2, goes unchecked for lack of DNA. CDR1 and CDR2 from the germline V gene are SGHRS and YFSETQ. The length of the CDR3 is 16 residues. The CDR3 loop reads CASSFLRGSGTDTQYF.

V and J are TRBV20-1 and TRBJ1-2; TCRdb indicates TRBD1, and absent DNA this call remains unverified. The CDR3 spans 14 residues. Germline values: CDR1 DFQATT, CDR2 SNEGSKA (reference sequence). The CDR3 region is CSAQDRGANYGYTF.

This chain joins TRBV3-1 and TRBJ2-5. CDR1 LGHDT and CDR2 YNNKEL come from the germline V gene (reference sequence). The CDR3 covers 11 residues. The CDR3 spells CASSQKETQYF.

V and J are TRBV18 and TRBJ2-1; TCRdb calls TRBD2, which cannot be checked without DNA. The length of the CDR3 is 15 residues. Germline V gene lookup returns CDR1 KGHSH and CDR2 LQKENI. CDR3 amino acids: CASSPRLAEDNEQFF.

The chain employs TRBV5-1 and TRBJ2-3; TCRdb gives TRBD2 as the D gene, but with no DNA this cannot be confirmed. The CDR3 length is 19 residues. Germline loops: CDR1 SGHRS, CDR2 YFSETQ. CDR3 residues: CASSAPGTSGRDRINTQYF.

The J gene is TRBJ2-1, the V gene TRBV10-3. The germline CDR1 and CDR2 sequences are ENHRY and SYGVKD. CDR3 length: 12 amino acids. The chain's CDR3 is CAINGGGDEQFF.

The chain links TRBV20-1 to TRBJ2-7; TCRdb's D call, TRBD2, is unchecked because there is no DNA. There are 15 residues in the CDR3. Germline CDR1 and CDR2: DFQATT and SNEGSKA (reference sequence). The CDR3 spells CSAGTDLNFSYEQYF.

V usage is TRBV27 and J usage is TRBJ2-2; TCRdb's D call of TRBD1 is untestable without DNA. This CDR3 region has 18 residues. Per germline, CDR1 MNHEY and CDR2 SMNVEV (reference sequence). The CDR3 reads CASSLKGGLVRPTGELFF.